These 30 T cell receptor beta chains were sequenced from one sample in a study of CXCR3-negative and CXCR3-positive naive CD8 T cells. Study-wide findings and caveats: Compared with CXCR3-negative naive cells, CXCR3-positive naive cells showed more hydrophobic TRB CDR3s.

Through 5' RACE with UMI labels, the TRB cDNA libraries were prepared. No DNA is given; TCRdb re-called the 5' RACE reads and lists each CDR3 protein once. This table lists roughly 110,000 distinct CDR3 sequences. These TCRs' antigens remain unknown. The sample was naive CXCR3+ CD8+ T cells from blood. Subset in this sample: CD45RO-CCR7+CD27+CD95- naive CD8+ T cells expressing CXCR3 (TNR3+). Receptors originate from a human donor in good health. Some clones in this sample may be carry-over from other donors' samples.

The chain couples TRBV12-3 or TRBV12-4 to TRBJ2-3; there is no DNA to check the TCRdb D call of TRBD2. CDR3 size: 16 residues. The chain's CDR3 is CASSNGTVARTDTQYF.

The rearrangement joins TRBV28 to TRBJ2-2; TCRdb picks TRBD2, but there is no DNA to check that call. The CDR3 runs 15 residues. In germline, CDR1 is MDHEN, CDR2 SYDVKM. This CDR3 is CASRRPSGNTGELFF.

V and J are TRBV10-3 and TRBJ2-7; TCRdb's assignment of TRBD1 cannot be checked, as there is no DNA. Germline assignment: CDR1 ENHRY and CDR2 SYGVKD. The CDR3 covers 11 residues. CDR3: CATKGSPEQYF.

The J gene is TRBJ2-2, the V gene TRBV7-9. This CDR3 has 14 amino acids. Germline V gene data show CDR1 as SEHNR and CDR2 as FQNEAQ (reference sequence). The chain's CDR3 is CASSPPLVTGELFF.

The chain recombines TRBV9 with TRBJ2-7. Germline CDR1 and CDR2: SGDLS and YYNGEE. The CDR3 length is 14 residues. CDR3 residues: CASSVAQRSYEQYF. The full variable domain, completed using reference TRBV9 and TRBJ2-7, is DSGVTQTPKHLITATGQRVTLRCSPRSGDLSVYWYQQSLDQGLQFLIQYYNGEERAKGNILERFSAQQFPDLHSELNLSSLELGDSALYFCASSVAQRSYEQYFGPGTRLTVT.

V is TRBV27 and J is TRBJ2-5; TCRdb outputs TRBD1, but without DNA this stays unchecked. Germline-derived CDR1 and CDR2 are MNHEY and SMNVEV (reference sequence). This CDR3 spans 16 amino acids. CDR3 region: CASSSSGRGRWKTQYF.

The chain links TRBV9 to TRBJ2-2; TCRdb's D gene call, TRBD2, goes unchecked for lack of DNA. In germline, CDR1 is SGDLS, CDR2 YYNGEE. The length of the CDR3 is 13 residues. The CDR3 is CASSEAGAGELFF.

J is TRBJ2-7 and V is TRBV20-1; TCRdb outputs TRBD1, but without DNA this stays unchecked. The CDR3 is 15 amino acids. The germline gives CDR1 DFQATT, CDR2 SNEGSKA (reference sequence). CDR3: CSARSPGQSLYEQYF.

This chain uses TRBV3-1 with TRBJ2-3; TCRdb reports TRBD1, a call that lacks DNA to check it against. CDR1 and CDR2 (germline): LGHDT, YNNKEL (reference sequence). The CDR3 consists of 15 residues. The CDR3 here is CASSQVGRGADTQYF.

This chain uses TRBV7-3 with TRBJ1-1; without DNA, the TCRdb call of TRBD1 cannot be checked. The CDR3 has 14 residues. Germline values: CDR1 SGHTA, CDR2 FQGTGA. CDR3 sequence: CASSPDPGDTEAFF. The whole variable domain, remainder taken from reference TRBV7-3 and TRBJ1-1, is GAGVSQTPSNKVTEKGKYVELRCDPISGHTALYWYRQSLGQGPEFLIYFQGTGAADDSGLPNDRFFAVRPEGSVSTLKIQRTERGDSAVYLCASSPDPGDTEAFFGQGTRLTVV.

J is TRBJ2-1 and V is TRBV5-1. The germline V gene has CDR1 SGHRS and CDR2 YFSETQ. The CDR3 totals 14 residues. CDR3 residues: CASRGTSAYNEQFF.

The V call is TRBV19, the J call TRBJ2-7; as DNA is missing, the TRBD2 call by TCRdb cannot be tested. Germline values: CDR1 LNHDA, CDR2 SQIVND (reference sequence). The CDR3 is 17 amino acids. The CDR3 sequence is CASSMWLAGGSFHEQYF.

The chain is built from TRBV7-3 and TRBJ2-1; checking the TCRdb D call of TRBD2 is not possible without DNA. Per germline, CDR1 SGHTA and CDR2 FQGTGA. CDR3 length equals 15 residues. CDR3: CASSLLAGGLNEQFF. Supplemented by reference TRBV7-3 and TRBJ2-1, the full variable domain reads GAGVSQTPSNKVTEKGKYVELRCDPISGHTALYWYRQSLGQGPEFLIYFQGTGAADDSGLPNDRFFAVRPEGSVSTLKIQRTERGDSAVYLCASSLLAGGLNEQFFGPGTRLTVL.

The chain employs TRBV28 and TRBJ2-7; TCRdb designates TRBD1, a call that cannot be tested without DNA. The CDR3 extends over 15 amino acids. Germline assignment: CDR1 MDHEN and CDR2 SYDVKM. This CDR3 is CASSFRGIYSYEQYF.

V and J are TRBV21-1 and TRBJ2-6. TRBV21-1 is labeled a pseudogene. The length of the CDR3 is 14 residues. The CDR3: CASSKHSGANVLTF.

The chain uses TRBV20-1 and TRBJ2-7; the D call from TCRdb, TRBD2, cannot be confirmed without DNA. The germline CDR1 and CDR2 sequences are DFQATT and SNEGSKA (reference sequence). The CDR3 has 15 residues. The chain's CDR3 is CSAREGLLGDYEQYF.

The gene calls are TRBV5-1 and TRBJ2-1; TCRdb calls TRBD1, which cannot be checked without DNA. Germline CDR1 and CDR2: SGHRS and YFSETQ. The length of the CDR3 is 16 residues. This chain's CDR3 is CASGAGTSSSYNEQFF.

This chain joins TRBV11-2 and TRBJ2-3. CDR1 and CDR2 (germline): SGHAT, FQNNGV. The CDR3 consists of 13 residues. CDR3 residues: CASSFGSADTQYF.

This sequence joins TRBV7-9 and TRBJ1-1; TCRdb indicates TRBD1, and absent DNA this call remains unverified. In germline, CDR1 is SEHNR, CDR2 FQNEAQ (reference sequence). This CDR3 region has 11 residues. CDR3 amino acids: CASSLLSGAFF.

The J gene is TRBJ2-1, the V gene TRBV29-1; there is no DNA to check the TCRdb D call of TRBD1. CDR3 length: 18 residues. Per germline, CDR1 SQVTM and CDR2 ANQGSEA. CDR3 sequence: CSVVGNTGEIGSYNEQFF.

This rearrangement joins TRBV4-1 to TRBJ2-7. The CDR3 extends over 13 amino acids. Germline-derived CDR1 and CDR2 are MGHRA and YSYEKL. The CDR3 spells CASSQVNSYEQYF.

The rearrangement links TRBV20-1 to TRBJ2-1; TCRdb's D gene call, TRBD2, goes unchecked for lack of DNA. CDR3 size: 14 residues. Looked up from germline, CDR1 is DFQATT and CDR2 is SNEGSKA (reference sequence). The CDR3 sequence: CSVVAGISYNEQFF.

This rearrangement joins TRBV4-3 to TRBJ1-5; TCRdb's D gene call, TRBD1, goes unchecked for lack of DNA. The CDR3 is made up of 14 amino acids. Germline CDR1 reads LGHNA; CDR2 reads YSLEER. The chain's CDR3 is CASSQETGDQPQHF.

The rearrangement joins TRBV7-6 to TRBJ2-5. There are 15 residues in the CDR3. In germline, CDR1 is SGHVS, CDR2 FNYEAQ. This CDR3 is CASSLGSRYQETQYF.

The chain employs TRBV21-1 and TRBJ1-1. TRBV21-1 is a pseudogene. This CDR3 spans 12 amino acids. CDR3 amino acids: CASSKGGTEAFF.

This chain joins TRBV15 and TRBJ2-7; without DNA, the TCRdb call of TRBD2 cannot be checked. CDR1 is LNHNV, CDR2 YYDKDF, per germline (reference sequence). This CDR3 is 16 amino acids long. CDR3 loop: CATSRLSSGFLYEQYF.

The chain combines TRBV13 with TRBJ2-1; the TCRdb D gene call, TRBD1, has no DNA to confirm it. Germline V gives CDR1 PRHDT, CDR2 FYEKMQ (reference sequence). This CDR3 spans 16 amino acids. CDR3: CASSLLGRGAYNEQFF.

The chain has TRBV6-6 and TRBJ2-5. Looked up from germline, CDR1 is MNHNY and CDR2 is SVGAGI (reference sequence). This CDR3 spans 13 amino acids. Here the CDR3 reads CASSSSARETQYF.

This chain connects TRBV6-4 to TRBJ2-2; TCRdb's D gene call, TRBD2, goes unchecked for lack of DNA. CDR1 and CDR2 (germline): MRHNA, SNTAGT. CDR3 size: 15 residues. The CDR3 here is CASRKSGGDTGELFF.

This sequence joins TRBV5-1 and TRBJ2-1; TCRdb calls TRBD2, which cannot be checked without DNA. Germline V gene data show CDR1 as SGHRS and CDR2 as YFSETQ. The CDR3 is 17 amino acids. CDR3 sequence reads: CASSLAVKAGGINEQFF.